The clone carrying this TCR beta chain was counted between two and nine times. Unique molecular identifiers were attached to individual cDNA molecules during library preparation. MiXCR was run by TCRdb on the 5' RACE reads, yielding one entry per CDR3 protein. The sample yields about 140,000 distinct CDR3 sequences, roughly 4% seen once. These data originate in a study of human T cells and chemical hapten exposure. V gave up 2 bases and J gave up 4 bases, with 12 bases separating them. The CDR3 has 16 amino acids. Germline V gives CDR1 KGHSH, CDR2 LQKENI. Unfractionated whole blood yielded the extracted total RNA.

The sequence was obtained from a female donor in good health. The chain carries TRBV18 and TRBJ1-6; a possible D gene is TRBD1 (5 bases). CDR3 region: CASSPTQGSYNSPLHF. The DNA of the CDR3 is TGTGCCAGCTCACCAACCCAGGGATCGTATAATTCACCCCTCCACTTT.